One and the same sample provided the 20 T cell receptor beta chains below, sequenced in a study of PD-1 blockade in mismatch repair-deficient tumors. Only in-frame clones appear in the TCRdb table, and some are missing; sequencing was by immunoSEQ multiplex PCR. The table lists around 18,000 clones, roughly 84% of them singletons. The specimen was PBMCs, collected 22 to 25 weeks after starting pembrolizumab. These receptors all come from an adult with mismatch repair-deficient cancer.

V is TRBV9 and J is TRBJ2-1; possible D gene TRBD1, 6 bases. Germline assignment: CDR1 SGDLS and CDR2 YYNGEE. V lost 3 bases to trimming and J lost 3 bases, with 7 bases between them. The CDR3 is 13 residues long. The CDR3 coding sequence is TGTGCCAGCAGCGCACAGGGCTACAATGAGCAGTTCTTC. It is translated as CASSAQGYNEQFF. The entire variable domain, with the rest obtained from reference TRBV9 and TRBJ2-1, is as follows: DSGVTQTPKHLITATGQRVTLRCSPRSGDLSVYWYQQSLDQGLQFLIQYYNGEERAKGNILERFSAQQFPDLHSELNLSSLELGDSALYFCASSAQGYNEQFFGPGTRLTVL.

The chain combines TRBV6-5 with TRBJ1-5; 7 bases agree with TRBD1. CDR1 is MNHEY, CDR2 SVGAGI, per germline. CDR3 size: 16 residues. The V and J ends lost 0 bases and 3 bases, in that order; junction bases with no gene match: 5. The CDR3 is CASSYSRGGLNQPQHF. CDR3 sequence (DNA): TGTGCCAGCAGTTACTCGAGAGGGGGCCTCAATCAGCCCCAGCATTTT.

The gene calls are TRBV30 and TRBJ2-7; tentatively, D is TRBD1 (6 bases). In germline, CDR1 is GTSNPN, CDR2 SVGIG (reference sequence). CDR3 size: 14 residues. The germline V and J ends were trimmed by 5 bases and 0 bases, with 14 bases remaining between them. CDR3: CAWVPQGNSYEQYF. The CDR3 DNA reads TGTGCCTGGGTTCCACAGGGCAACTCCTACGAGCAGTACTTC.

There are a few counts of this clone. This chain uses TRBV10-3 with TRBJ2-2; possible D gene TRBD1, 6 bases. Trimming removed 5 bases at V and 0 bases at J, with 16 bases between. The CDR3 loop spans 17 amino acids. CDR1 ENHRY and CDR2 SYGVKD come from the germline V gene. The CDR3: CAISLSGVAANTGELFF. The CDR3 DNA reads TGTGCCATCAGTCTTTCAGGGGTGGCGGCGAACACCGGGGAGCTGTTTTTT.

CDR3 protein: CAIRHSGTEAFF. The CDR3, as DNA: TGTGCCATCAGACATAGCGGCACTGAAGCTTTCTTT. The chain carries TRBV10-3 and TRBJ1-1; no definite D call. This CDR3 spans 12 amino acids. Germline assignment: CDR1 ENHRY and CDR2 SYGVKD. Trimming took off 6 bases at V and 4 bases at J, with 9 bases between the two ends.

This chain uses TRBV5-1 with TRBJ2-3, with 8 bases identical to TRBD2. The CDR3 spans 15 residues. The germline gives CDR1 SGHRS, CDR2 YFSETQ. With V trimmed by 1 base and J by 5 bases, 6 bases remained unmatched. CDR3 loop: CASSLRSGSIDTQYF. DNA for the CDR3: TGCGCCAGCAGCTTGCGGAGCGGGAGTATAGATACGCAGTATTTT. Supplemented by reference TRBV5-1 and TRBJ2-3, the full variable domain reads KAGVTQTPRYLIKTRGQQVTLSCSPISGHRSVSWYQQTPGQGLQFLFEYFSETQRNKGNFPGRFSGRQFSNSRSEMNVSTLELGDSALYLCASSLRSGSIDTQYFGPGTRLTVL.

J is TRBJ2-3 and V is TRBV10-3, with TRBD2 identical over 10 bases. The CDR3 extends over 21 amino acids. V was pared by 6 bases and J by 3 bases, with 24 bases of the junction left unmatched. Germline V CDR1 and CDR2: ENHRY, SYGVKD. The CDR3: CAISRTPGGASGSTGTDTQYF. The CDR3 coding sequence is TGTGCCATCAGCCGTACTCCCGGAGGGGCTAGCGGGAGCACGGGGACAGATACGCAGTATTTT.

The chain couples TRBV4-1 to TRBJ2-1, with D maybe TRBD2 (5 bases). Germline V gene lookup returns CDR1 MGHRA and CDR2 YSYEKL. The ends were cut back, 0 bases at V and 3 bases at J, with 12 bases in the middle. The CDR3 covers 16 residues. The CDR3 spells CASSQDPSGRYNEQFF. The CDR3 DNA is TGCGCCAGCAGCCAAGATCCCAGCGGCCGCTACAATGAGCAGTTCTTC.

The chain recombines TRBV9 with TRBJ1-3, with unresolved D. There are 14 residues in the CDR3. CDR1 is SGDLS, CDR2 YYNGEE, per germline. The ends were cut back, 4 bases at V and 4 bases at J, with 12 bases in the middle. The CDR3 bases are TGTGCCAGCAGCCCTACCTTAACGGGAAACACCATATATTTT. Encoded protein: CASSPTLTGNTIYF. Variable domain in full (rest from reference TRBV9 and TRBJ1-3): DSGVTQTPKHLITATGQRVTLRCSPRSGDLSVYWYQQSLDQGLQFLIQYYNGEERAKGNILERFSAQQFPDLHSELNLSSLELGDSALYFCASSPTLTGNTIYFGEGSWLTVV.

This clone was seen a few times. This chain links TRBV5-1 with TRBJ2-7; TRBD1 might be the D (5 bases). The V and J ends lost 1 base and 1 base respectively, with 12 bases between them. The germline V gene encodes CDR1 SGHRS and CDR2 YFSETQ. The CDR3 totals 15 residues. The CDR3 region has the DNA TGCGCCAGCAGCTTGCAGCCAGGGTTGTCCTACGAGCAGTACTTC. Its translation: CASSLQPGLSYEQYF.

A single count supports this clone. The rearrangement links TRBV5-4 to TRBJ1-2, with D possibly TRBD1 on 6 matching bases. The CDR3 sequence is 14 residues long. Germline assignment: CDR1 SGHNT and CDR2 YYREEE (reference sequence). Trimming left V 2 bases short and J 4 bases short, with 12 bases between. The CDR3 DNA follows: TGTGCCAGCAGCTTCCCAGACAGGCCCTATGGCTACACCTTC. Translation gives CASSFPDRPYGYTF.

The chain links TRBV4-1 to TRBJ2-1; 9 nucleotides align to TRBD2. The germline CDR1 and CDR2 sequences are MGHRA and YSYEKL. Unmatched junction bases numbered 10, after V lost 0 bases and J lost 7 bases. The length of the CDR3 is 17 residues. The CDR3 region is CASSQEGASGTWNEQFF. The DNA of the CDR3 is TGCGCCAGCAGCCAAGAAGGGGCTAGCGGGACCTGGAATGAGCAGTTCTTC.

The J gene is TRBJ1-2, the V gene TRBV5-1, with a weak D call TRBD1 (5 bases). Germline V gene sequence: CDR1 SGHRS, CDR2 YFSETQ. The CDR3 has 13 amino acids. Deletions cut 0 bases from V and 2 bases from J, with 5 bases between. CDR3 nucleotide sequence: TGCGCCAGCAGCTTGGGACAGAACTATGGCTACACCTTC. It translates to CASSLGQNYGYTF.

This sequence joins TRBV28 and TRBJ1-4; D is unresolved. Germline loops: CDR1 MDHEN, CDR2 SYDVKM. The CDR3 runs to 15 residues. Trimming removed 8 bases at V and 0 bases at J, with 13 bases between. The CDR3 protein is CASRPLVATNEKLFF. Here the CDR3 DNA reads TGTGCCAGCCGTCCTTTAGTTGCAACTAATGAAAAACTGTTTTTT.

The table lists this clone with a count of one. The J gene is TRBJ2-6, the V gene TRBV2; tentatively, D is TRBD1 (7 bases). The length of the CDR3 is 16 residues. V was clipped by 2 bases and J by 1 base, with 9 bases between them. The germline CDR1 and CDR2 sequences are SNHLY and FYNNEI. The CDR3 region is CASSEQGGSGANVLTF. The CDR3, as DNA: TGTGCCAGCAGTGAACAGGGGGGATCTGGGGCCAACGTCCTGACTTTC. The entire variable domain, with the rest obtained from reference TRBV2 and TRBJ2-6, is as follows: EPEVTQTPSHQVTQMGQEVILRCVPISNHLYFYWYRQILGQKVEFLVSFYNNEISEKSEIFDDQFSVERPDGSNFTLKIRSTKLEDSAMYFCASSEQGGSGANVLTFGAGSRLTVL.

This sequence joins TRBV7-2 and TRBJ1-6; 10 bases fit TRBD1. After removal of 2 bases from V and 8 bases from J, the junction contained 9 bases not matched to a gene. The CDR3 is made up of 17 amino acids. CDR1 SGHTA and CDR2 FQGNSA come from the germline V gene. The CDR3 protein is CASSLKAGTGVYSPLHF. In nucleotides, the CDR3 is TGTGCCAGCAGCTTAAAGGCCGGGACAGGGGTTTATTCACCCCTCCACTTT.

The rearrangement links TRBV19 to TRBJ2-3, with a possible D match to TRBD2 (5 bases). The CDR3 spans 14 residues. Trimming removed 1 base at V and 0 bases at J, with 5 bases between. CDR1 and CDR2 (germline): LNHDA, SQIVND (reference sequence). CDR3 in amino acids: CASSIGGSTDTQYF. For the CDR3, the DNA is TGTGCCAGTAGTATAGGAGGGAGCACAGATACGCAGTATTTT.

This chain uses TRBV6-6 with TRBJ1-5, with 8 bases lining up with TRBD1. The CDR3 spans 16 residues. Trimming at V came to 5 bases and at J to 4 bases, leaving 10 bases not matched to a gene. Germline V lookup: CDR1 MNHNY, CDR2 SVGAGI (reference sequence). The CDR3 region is CASSAGPGQGNQPQHF. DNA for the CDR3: TGTGCCAGCAGTGCAGGACCTGGACAGGGAAATCAGCCCCAGCATTTT.

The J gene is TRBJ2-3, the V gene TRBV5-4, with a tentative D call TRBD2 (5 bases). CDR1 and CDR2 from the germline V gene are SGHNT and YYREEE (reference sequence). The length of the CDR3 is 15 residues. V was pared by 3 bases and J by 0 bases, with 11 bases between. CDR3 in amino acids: CASSSSGSSTDTQYF. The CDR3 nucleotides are TGTGCCAGCAGCTCCTCGGGGTCTAGCACAGATACGCAGTATTTT.

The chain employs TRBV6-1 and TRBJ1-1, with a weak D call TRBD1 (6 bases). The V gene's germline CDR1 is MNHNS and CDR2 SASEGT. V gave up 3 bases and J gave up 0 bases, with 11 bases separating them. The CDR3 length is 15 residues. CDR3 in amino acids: CASSEDRSMNTEAFF. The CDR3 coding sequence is TGTGCCAGCAGTGAGGACAGAAGTATGAACACTGAAGCTTTCTTT.